These 11 T cell receptor beta chains were sequenced from one sample in a study of OX40 agonist ivuxolimab in advanced cancers. Method: immunoSEQ multiplex PCR; TCRdb's copy keeps in-frame clones and lacks some. The table records over 8,000 clones, 70% to 85% of them present only once. Sequences were derived from CD4+ or CD8+ T cells sorted from blood, sampled in a trial of the OX40 agonist ivuxolimab. These receptors all stem from an adult with an advanced solid tumor such as melanoma, head and neck, liver or kidney cancer.

CDR3 amino acids: CAWSVPRQGIYGYTF. DNA of the CDR3: TGTGCCTGGAGTGTACCCCGACAGGGGATCTATGGCTACACCTTC. The V gene is TRBV30, the J gene TRBJ1-2; TRBD1 aligns across 8 bases. Per the germline V gene, CDR1 is GTSNPN and CDR2 is SVGIG (reference sequence). There are 15 residues in the CDR3. The V and J ends lost 0 bases and 4 bases, in that order; junction bases with no gene match: 7.

This chain connects TRBV19 to TRBJ1-5; D not certain. The CDR3 is 14 residues long. The germline V gene has CDR1 LNHDA and CDR2 SQIVND (reference sequence). The V gene lost 0 bases and the J gene lost 4 bases, with 7 bases spanning the gap. The CDR3 protein is CASSIEVSNQPQHF. Written as DNA, the CDR3 is TGTGCCAGTAGTATAGAGGTTTCAAATCAGCCCCAGCATTTT. Variable domain in full (rest from reference TRBV19 and TRBJ1-5): DGGITQSPKYLFRKEGQNVTLSCEQNLNHDAMYWYRQDPGQGLRLIYYSQIVNDFQKGDIAEGYSVSREKKESFPLTVTSAQKNPTAFYLCASSIEVSNQPQHFGDGTRLSIL.

The V and J genes are TRBV10-3 and TRBJ2-3; D unresolved. V lost 2 bases and J 1 base, leaving 7 bases between the germline ends. In germline, CDR1 is ENHRY, CDR2 SYGVKD. The CDR3 covers 14 residues. The CDR3 loop reads CAISERDRTDTQYF. The CDR3 DNA follows: TGTGCCATCAGTGAGCGCGACCGCACAGATACGCAGTATTTT.

The chain is built from TRBV9 and TRBJ2-3, with D maybe TRBD2 (6 bases). This CDR3 has 15 residues. The ends were cut back, 4 bases at V and 0 bases at J, with 12 bases in the middle. Germline lookup yields CDR1 SGDLS and CDR2 YYNGEE. CDR3 in DNA: TGTGCCAGCAGCCGCCGGGGGAGTAGCACAGATACGCAGTATTTT. Translated, it gives CASSRRGSSTDTQYF. The complete variable domain, with remaining parts taken from reference TRBV9 and TRBJ2-3, reads DSGVTQTPKHLITATGQRVTLRCSPRSGDLSVYWYQQSLDQGLQFLIQYYNGEERAKGNILERFSAQQFPDLHSELNLSSLELGDSALYFCASSRRGSSTDTQYFGPGTRLTVL.

The rearrangement uses TRBV6-6 and TRBJ1-1; 10 bases agree with TRBD1. The CDR3 has 14 residues. V trimming: 4 bases; J trimming: 7 bases; junction bases outside the gene matches: 6. The germline CDR1 and CDR2 sequences are MNHNY and SVGAGI (reference sequence). Written as DNA, the CDR3 is TGTGCCAGCAGTTCTTCAGGGACAGGGGTTGAAGCTTTCTTT. It codes for CASSSSGTGVEAFF.

This clone was found once. V is TRBV5-5 and J is TRBJ2-3; the D gene could be TRBD1 or TRBD2 (5 bases each). The CDR3 length is 14 residues. In germline, CDR1 is SGHKS, CDR2 YYEKEE (reference sequence). Trimming took off 4 bases at V and 7 bases at J, with 16 bases between the two ends. The CDR3 DNA follows: TGTGCCAGCAGCGGGACGGAGCCCGCATATACGCAGTATTTT. This translates into CASSGTEPAYTQYF.

The chain has TRBV9 and TRBJ2-6; D call uncertain. The CDR3 extends over 14 amino acids. Germline V CDR1 and CDR2: SGDLS, YYNGEE. Trimming removed 1 base at V and 3 bases at J, with 5 bases between. The CDR3 protein is CASSVTYGANVLTF. The CDR3 nucleotides read TGTGCCAGCAGCGTAACATATGGGGCCAACGTCCTGACTTTC.

This chain connects TRBV6-5 to TRBJ2-4; D is ambiguous. V was trimmed by 7 bases and J by 4 bases, leaving 14 bases between them. The CDR3 is 14 amino acids. Germline V gene lookup returns CDR1 MNHEY and CDR2 SVGAGI. Here the CDR3 reads CASTGPPGKNIQYF. CDR3 in DNA: TGTGCCAGCACCGGGCCCCCCGGAAAAAACATTCAGTACTTC.

This rearrangement joins TRBV19 to TRBJ2-1, with unresolved D. Germline V lookup: CDR1 LNHDA, CDR2 SQIVND (reference sequence). This CDR3 is built from 14 residues. V was trimmed by 5 bases and J by 2 bases, leaving 10 bases between them. This chain's CDR3 is CASSPEGAYNEQFF. As DNA, the CDR3 is TGTGCCAGTAGTCCGGAAGGAGCCTACAATGAGCAGTTCTTC. Combining the CDR3 with reference TRBV19 and TRBJ2-1 gives the whole variable domain DGGITQSPKYLFRKEGQNVTLSCEQNLNHDAMYWYRQDPGQGLRLIYYSQIVNDFQKGDIAEGYSVSREKKESFPLTVTSAQKNPTAFYLCASSPEGAYNEQFFGPGTRLTVL.

In the case of this clone: Germline is not matched at one junction end, which may reflect a read error. The gene calls are TRBV10-3 and TRBJ1-5; D is ambiguous. Germline CDR1 is ENHRY and CDR2 is SYGVKD. CDR3 length: 18 amino acids. The CDR3 nucleotides read TGTGCCAGCAGTGCCGTAGGTAACGTGGTGGGCGGCAATCAGCCCCAGCATTTT. Translated, it gives CASSAVGNVVGGNQPQHF.

This chain links TRBV29-1 with TRBJ2-7; D is perhaps TRBD2 (7 bases). The CDR3 covers 12 residues. The V gene's germline CDR1 is SQVTM and CDR2 ANQGSEA. The CDR3: CSAGGLEYEQYF. The CDR3 region has the DNA TGCAGTGCCGGGGGGCTGGAGTACGAGCAGTACTTC.